These 17 T cell receptor beta chains were all obtained from the same sample, sequenced in a study of cytomegalovirus exposure and HLA in healthy donors. The PCR had 60 Vbeta and 13 Jbeta primers. Assay: immunoSEQ multiplex PCR; the TCRdb copy retains only in-frame clones and omits some. The sample lists roughly 200,000 clones, approximately 80% occurring once. The material sequenced was PBMCs. Receptors were obtained from a man aged 40-55 years in good health and CMV-seropositive.

The rearrangement links TRBV5-1 to TRBJ2-7; 7 bases agree with TRBD1. Germline CDR1 and CDR2: SGHRS and YFSETQ. The CDR3 loop spans 13 amino acids. With 4 bases clipped from V and 6 bases from J, the junction kept 7 bases outside the gene matches. The CDR3: CASSTRQGCEQYF. Here the CDR3 DNA reads TGCGCCAGCAGCACACGACAGGGATGCGAGCAGTACTTC. Looking up the rest from reference TRBV5-1 and TRBJ2-7 gives the full variable domain: KAGVTQTPRYLIKTRGQQVTLSCSPISGHRSVSWYQQTPGQGLQFLFEYFSETQRNKGNFPGRFSGRQFSNSRSEMNVSTLELGDSALYLCASSTRQGCEQYFGPGTRLTVT.

This clone occurred a few times. The chain has TRBV6-1 and TRBJ1-4; D might be TRBD1 (6 bases). Germline loops: CDR1 MNHNS, CDR2 SASEGT. The CDR3 runs to 13 residues. V was shortened by 6 bases and J by 6 bases, with 11 bases between the two germline ends. The CDR3: CASREWTDEKLFF. CDR3 nucleotide sequence: TGTGCCAGCAGGGAGTGGACAGATGAAAAACTGTTTTTT.

This rearrangement joins TRBV2 to TRBJ1-5; possible D gene TRBD1, 5 bases. Germline CDR1 is SNHLY and CDR2 is FYNNEI. V lost 5 bases and J 6 bases, leaving 14 bases between the germline ends. The CDR3 is made up of 14 amino acids. Here the CDR3 DNA reads TGTGCCAGCAGTCTCCAGGGTGTAGCTCAGCCCCAGCATTTT. Amino acid sequence: CASSLQGVAQPQHF.

This clone was seen only a few times. The CDR3 bases are TGTGCCAGCAGTTTACGGGGGTTTGGCAATCAGCCCCAGCATTTT. This translates into CASSLRGFGNQPQHF. The genes are TRBV28 and TRBJ1-5; a weak D match, TRBD1 (5 bases). Per the germline V gene, CDR1 is MDHEN and CDR2 is SYDVKM. The V and J ends lost 2 bases and 2 bases respectively, with 10 bases between them. The CDR3 runs 15 residues.

This clone was seen a few times. This chain joins TRBV29-1 and TRBJ2-5; D is uncertain. V lost 6 bases, J lost 1 base, and 6 bases lay in between. The V gene's germline CDR1 is SQVTM and CDR2 ANQGSEA. There are 11 residues in the CDR3. The CDR3 DNA reads TGCAGCGTCCATTTCCAAGAGACCCAGTACTTC. This sequence encodes CSVHFQETQYF.

This rearrangement joins TRBV5-1 to TRBJ2-3; 11 nucleotides line up with TRBD2. J was trimmed by 2 bases and V by 6 bases; bases with no gene match: 2. From germline, CDR1 is SGHRS and CDR2 YFSETQ. The CDR3 loop spans 14 amino acids. This CDR3 is CASKTSGDTDTQYF. The CDR3 coding sequence is TGCGCCAGCAAGACTAGCGGGGACACAGATACGCAGTATTTT. The full variable domain, in which reference TRBV5-1 and TRBJ2-3 provide the parts outside the CDR3, is KAGVTQTPRYLIKTRGQQVTLSCSPISGHRSVSWYQQTPGQGLQFLFEYFSETQRNKGNFPGRFSGRQFSNSRSEMNVSTLELGDSALYLCASKTSGDTDTQYFGPGTRLTVL.

The chain carries TRBV6-6 and TRBJ2-7; a weak D match, TRBD2 (6 bases). Germline V lookup: CDR1 MNHNY, CDR2 SVGAGI (reference sequence). The V and J ends lost 0 bases and 3 bases respectively, with 12 bases between them. This CDR3 spans 15 amino acids. The chain's CDR3 is CASSYSRDGLYEQYF. The CDR3 DNA follows: TGTGCCAGCAGTTACTCGCGGGACGGACTCTACGAGCAGTACTTC.

This clone turned up a few times. The chain has TRBV7-9 and TRBJ2-5, with 7 bases matching TRBD1. Germline assignment: CDR1 SEHNR and CDR2 FQNEAQ (reference sequence). The CDR3 contains 13 residues. J was trimmed by 4 bases and V by 7 bases; bases with no gene match: 6. This CDR3 reads CASTTAGGETQYF. DNA for the CDR3: TGTGCCAGCACCACGGCAGGGGGAGAGACCCAGTACTTC.

The chain recombines TRBV6-1 with TRBJ2-7; the D gene is possibly TRBD1 (6 bases). Germline V gene data show CDR1 as MNHNS and CDR2 as SASEGT. Trimming removed 3 bases from V and 2 bases from J, with 14 bases in between. This CDR3 has 15 residues. The CDR3 nucleotides are TGTGCCAGCAGTGATCCCGAACAGGGCACCTACGAGCAGTACTTC. This codes for CASSDPEQGTYEQYF.

This clone was detected ten times or more. This specimen includes other DNA sequences encoding the same CDR3. The J gene is TRBJ2-3, the V gene TRBV5-4, with 9 bases aligning to TRBD2. The CDR3 length is 15 residues. V gave up 4 bases and J gave up 2 bases; unmatched junction bases: 5. Germline CDR1 and CDR2: SGHNT and YYREEE (reference sequence). CDR3 coding DNA: TGTGCCAGCAGCCTGACTAGCGGTTACACAGATACGCAGTATTTT. Amino acids: CASSLTSGYTDTQYF.

This clone was observed a single time. Other nucleotide sequences from this sample produce the same CDR3. J is TRBJ2-3 and V is TRBV7-2; 7 bases fit TRBD1. Germline V gives CDR1 SGHTA, CDR2 FQGNSA. This CDR3 has 14 amino acids. Trimming took 3 bases from V and 3 from J; bases not matched to a gene: 3. CDR3 sequence: CASSLTRGTDTQYF. CDR3 in DNA: TGTGCCAGCAGCTTGACCAGGGGGACAGATACGCAGTATTTT.

The V gene is TRBV10-2, the J gene TRBJ2-7; 9 positions agree with TRBD2. J gave up 7 bases and V 7 bases, and 14 bases lay outside the gene matches. The CDR3 loop spans 15 amino acids. Germline V gene data show CDR1 as WSHSY and CDR2 as SAAADI. This chain's CDR3 is CASIYPGLAPGEQYF. The CDR3 DNA follows: TGCGCCAGCATTTACCCGGGACTAGCCCCTGGGGAGCAGTACTTC.

The V gene is TRBV27, the J gene TRBJ1-2; D unresolved. The CDR3 consists of 15 residues. The V and J ends lost 2 bases and 1 base respectively, with 11 bases between them. CDR1 and CDR2 from the germline V gene are MNHEY and SMNVEV (reference sequence). CDR3: CASSLKSGFNYGYTF. The CDR3 coding sequence is TGTGCCAGCAGTTTAAAATCGGGGTTTAACTATGGCTACACCTTC.

DNA for the CDR3: TGTGCAACCTTTGACTGGAGTAGCGGGGTGTCAGATACGCAGTATTTT. This sequence encodes CATFDWSSGVSDTQYF. This chain connects TRBV12-2 to TRBJ2-3; TRBD2 is taken as the D call from the table, unchecked against the DNA. TRBV12-2 is annotated as a pseudogene. CDR3 length: 16 amino acids.

In DNA, the CDR3 is TGTGCCAGTTGTACTAGCGGGGGCGAGCAGTACTTC. Translating it yields CASCTSGGEQYF. The chain is built from TRBV19 and TRBJ2-7; 11 bases fit TRBD2. This CDR3 region has 12 residues. CDR1 and CDR2 (germline): LNHDA, SQIVND (reference sequence). Trimming at V came to 8 bases and at J to 6 bases, leaving 3 bases not matched to a gene.

The chain joins TRBV29-1 to TRBJ2-1; 7 bases match TRBD2. The CDR3 covers 17 residues. Germline V gene lookup returns CDR1 SQVTM and CDR2 ANQGSEA. The V segment lost 6 bases and the J segment 5 bases; nucleotides outside the gene matches: 19. This CDR3 is CSVGGTPEPSGHNEQFF. In nucleotides, the CDR3 is TGCAGCGTGGGGGGGACCCCGGAGCCTAGCGGCCACAATGAGCAGTTCTTC.

Details on this clone: This likely comes from a read error, as the CDR3 has no conserved phenylalanine or tryptophan at its end. The DNA is left out, because the CDR3 cannot be placed on it with certainty; the CDR3 is given as TCRdb lists it. This chain connects TRBV7-3 to TRBJ2-4; TRBD2 is the table's D call, not checked against the DNA. Germline-derived CDR1 and CDR2 are SGHTA and FQGTGA. With termini counted, the CDR3 has 10 amino acids. CDR3 residues: CASSGRAGRV.